The clone carrying this T cell receptor (beta chain) was seen a single time. Trimming removed 4 bases from V and 1 base from J, with 13 bases in between. The germline gives CDR1 GTSNPN, CDR2 SVGIG (reference sequence). This CDR3 has 14 residues. Original handling: Amplified reference gene primers provided the basis for estimating nucleated cell counts. Repertoires were generated with immunoSEQ multiplex PCR, while TCRdb's copy carries only in-frame clones and drops some. Clone size and V and J calls were adopted from that table, with D and trimming inferred from the DNA. The sample records approximately 260,000 clones, approximately 81% being singletons. These data are taken from a study of blood T cell repertoires in COVID-19. Overall study context: The samples span acute and convalescent COVID-19 from the United States, Italy and Spain.

V gene TRBV30 combines with J gene TRBJ1-1; D is uncertain. Sequenced sample: PBMCs or T cells enriched from blood (not recorded which). This TCR was recovered from a woman aged 45-59 years who had been exposed to COVID-19. The CDR3 reads CAWITGKGNTEAFF. Here the CDR3 DNA reads TGTGCCTGGATTACGGGGAAGGGGAACACTGAAGCTTTCTTT.